This T cell receptor beta chain derives from a study of T cells in Graves' hyperthyroidism and ophthalmopathy. Whole-study context: The authors collected peripheral blood at initial diagnosis, before any treatment.

V was clipped by 1 base and J by 0 bases, with 12 bases between them. Germline V lookup: CDR1 GTSNPN, CDR2 SVGIG (reference sequence). CDR3 size: 15 residues. Patients between 18 and 65 years old had hyperthyroidism, newly diagnosed and lasting under 2 months. The PBMCs studied were ones that came from about 10 ml fresh peripheral blood. Using RNA transcripts as the source, TCR beta CDR3 regions were amplified. Primed by the HTBI set, a first-round RT-PCR was run on the TCR CDR3. TCRdb independently ran MiXCR on the multiplex PCR reads; one entry per CDR3 protein. The sample contains about 360,000 distinct CDR3 sequences, 25% of which appear only once. This clonotype was counted ten times or more.

This sequence originates from a man between 45 and 60 years old with Graves' hyperthyroidism. Sequenced sample: blood. V is TRBV30 and J is TRBJ1-1; D is undetermined. CDR3 nucleotide sequence: TGTGCCTGGAGTGGGGGTTCTACCATGAACACTGAAGCTTTCTTT. It is translated as CAWSGGSTMNTEAFF.